This TCR beta chain was identified in a study of T cell changes during pregnancy in multiple sclerosis. Measured with immunoSEQ multiplex PCR; TCRdb has only the in-frame clones, and not every one. The sample consists of over 45,000 clones, 80% to 95% of them appearing once. Germline V gene sequence: CDR1 SGHRS, CDR2 YFSETQ. The CDR3 runs 16 residues. After removal of 4 bases from V and 2 bases from J, the junction contained 7 bases not matched to a gene. The genes are TRBV5-1 and TRBJ2-1; TRBD1 matches 9 bases. The clonotype originates from a female donor in good health, enrolled as a control in a pregnancy study. The source material was peripheral blood, sampled in the third trimester of pregnancy. Here the CDR3 reads CASSRSGTGTYNEQFF. Here the CDR3 DNA reads TGCGCCAGCAGCCGAAGTGGGACAGGGACCTACAATGAGCAGTTCTTC.